This is a list of T cell receptor beta chains from one sample in a study of cytomegalovirus exposure and HLA in healthy donors. Using immunoSEQ multiplex PCR, the repertoire was profiled, and TCRdb retains in-frame clones only, with some absent. The sample has some 140,000 clones; approximately 80% are singletons. Input material: PBMCs. These receptor sequences come from a man aged 50-60 years in good health and CMV-seronegative. Both conserved end residues are part of each CDR3. Each record gives: V gene, clone size, J gene, D gene, CDR3 protein, CDR3 DNA. D genes are given only for firm matches. Size tells how often a clone was seen (once, few, many) or the class of an expanded clone, and some rows leave it out.

v_call: TRBV27; clone_size: NA; j_call: TRBJ1-2; d_call: TRBD1; cdr3_aa: CASSSRTGGDYGYTF; cdr3_nt: TGTGCCAGCAGTTCCCGGACAGGAGGTGACTATGGCTACACCTTC
v_call: TRBV5-6; clone_size: NA; j_call: TRBJ2-3; d_call: TRBD1; cdr3_aa: CASSSSRTGRTDTQYF; cdr3_nt: TGTGCCAGCAGCTCCAGTCGGACAGGGCGCACAGATACGCAGTATTTT
v_call: TRBV2; clone_size: NA; j_call: TRBJ2-1; d_call: TRBD2; cdr3_aa: CASTLLASSYNEQFF; cdr3_nt: TGTGCCAGCACTTTACTAGCGAGCTCCTACAATGAGCAGTTCTTC
v_call: TRBV7-3; clone_size: NA; j_call: TRBJ1-3; d_call: TRBD1; cdr3_aa: CASNLRVGQAEGTPSGNTIYF; cdr3_nt: TGTGCCAGCAACCTTAGAGTGGGACAGGCCGAAGGTACCCCCTCTGGAAACACCATATATTTT
v_call: TRBV5-1; clone_size: NA; j_call: TRBJ2-5; d_call: TRBD1; cdr3_aa: CASSLAGQLETQYF; cdr3_nt: TGCGCCAGCAGCTTGGCGGGACAGTTAGAGACCCAGTACTTC
v_call: TRBV6-6; clone_size: NA; j_call: TRBJ1-5; d_call: NA; cdr3_aa: CASSSQGNPQPQHF; cdr3_nt: TGTGCCAGCAGTTCACAGGGAAACCCTCAGCCCCAGCATTTT
v_call: TRBV6-5; clone_size: NA; j_call: TRBJ2-7; d_call: TRBD1; cdr3_aa: CASSPGTGGEQYF; cdr3_nt: TGTGCCAGCAGTCCCGGGACAGGGGGCGAGCAGTACTTC
v_call: TRBV11-2; clone_size: few; j_call: TRBJ2-7; d_call: NA; cdr3_aa: CASSSQGIEQYF; cdr3_nt: TGTGCCAGCAGCTCCCAGGGCATCGAGCAGTACTTC
v_call: TRBV5-5; clone_size: NA; j_call: TRBJ2-5; d_call: TRBD1; cdr3_aa: CASSLWTGRETQYF; cdr3_nt: TGTGCCAGCAGCTTGTGGACAGGGAGGGAGACCCAGTACTTC
v_call: TRBV7-3; clone_size: once; j_call: TRBJ2-2; d_call: NA; cdr3_aa: CASSPASGELFF; cdr3_nt: TGTGCCAGCAGCCCTGCCAGCGGGGAGCTGTTTTTT
v_call: TRBV29-1; clone_size: NA; j_call: TRBJ2-2; d_call: NA; cdr3_aa: CSADGGSESGELFF; cdr3_nt: TGCAGCGCCGATGGAGGGTCTGAGTCCGGGGAGCTGTTTTTT
v_call: TRBV5-1; clone_size: NA; j_call: TRBJ2-3; d_call: TRBD1; cdr3_aa: CASSSGTGTAADTQYF; cdr3_nt: TGCGCCAGCAGTTCCGGGACAGGCACTGCGGCAGATACGCAGTATTTT
v_call: TRBV7-3; clone_size: NA; j_call: TRBJ2-6; d_call: NA; cdr3_aa: CASSQGISGANVLTF; cdr3_nt: TGTGCCAGCAGCCAGGGTATCTCTGGGGCCAACGTCCTGACTTTC
v_call: TRBV28; clone_size: NA; j_call: TRBJ2-7; d_call: TRBD1; cdr3_aa: CASSLPGGPYEQYF; cdr3_nt: TGTGCCAGCAGTTTACCAGGGGGCCCCTACGAGCAGTACTTC
v_call: TRBV10-1; clone_size: NA; j_call: TRBJ2-1; d_call: TRBD1; cdr3_aa: CASSPRDRDYNEQFF; cdr3_nt: TGCGCCAGCAGTCCACGGGACAGAGATTACAATGAGCAGTTCTTC
v_call: TRBV5-1; clone_size: NA; j_call: TRBJ1-2; d_call: TRBD1; cdr3_aa: CASSSPSGTDNYGYTF; cdr3_nt: TGCGCCAGCAGCTCCCCCTCCGGGACAGATAACTATGGCTACACCTTC
v_call: TRBV30; clone_size: NA; j_call: TRBJ1-1; d_call: NA; cdr3_aa: CAWTAGLRNTEAFF; cdr3_nt: TGTGCCTGGACTGCCGGACTGAGAAACACTGAAGCTTTCTTT
v_call: TRBV7-2; clone_size: NA; j_call: TRBJ1-2; d_call: TRBD1; cdr3_aa: CASSLTGGADGYTF; cdr3_nt: TGTGCCAGCAGTCTGACAGGGGGCGCGGATGGCTACACCTTC
v_call: TRBV19; clone_size: few; j_call: TRBJ2-1; d_call: TRBD1; cdr3_aa: CASVPGGGTGDEQFF; cdr3_nt: TGTGCCAGTGTCCCCGGAGGCGGGACAGGGGATGAGCAGTTCTTC
v_call: TRBV7-9; clone_size: NA; j_call: TRBJ1-1; d_call: TRBD1; cdr3_aa: CASSSWTGGPEAFF; cdr3_nt: TGTGCCAGCAGCTCGTGGACAGGGGGGCCTGAAGCTTTCTTT
v_call: TRBV2; clone_size: once; j_call: TRBJ2-3; d_call: TRBD1; cdr3_aa: CASGKDRATDTQYF; cdr3_nt: TGTGCCAGCGGTAAGGACAGGGCAACAGATACGCAGTATTTT
v_call: TRBV9; clone_size: NA; j_call: TRBJ2-1; d_call: TRBD2; cdr3_aa: CASSPTGTSITGEQFF; cdr3_nt: TGTGCCAGCAGCCCGACCGGGACTAGCATTACCGGAGAGCAGTTCTTC
v_call: TRBV4-1; clone_size: NA; j_call: TRBJ1-1; d_call: NA; cdr3_aa: CASSQGSVSTEAFF; cdr3_nt: TGCGCCAGCAGCCAAGGTTCAGTATCAACTGAAGCTTTCTTT
v_call: TRBV27; clone_size: NA; j_call: TRBJ2-3; d_call: NA; cdr3_aa: CASSPADSSTDTQYF; cdr3_nt: TGTGCCAGCAGTCCAGCGGACAGCTCCACAGATACGCAGTATTTT
v_call: TRBV6-5; clone_size: NA; j_call: TRBJ2-7; d_call: NA; cdr3_aa: CASSYSAGREQYF; cdr3_nt: TGTGCCAGCAGTTACTCTGCGGGGAGGGAGCAGTACTTC
v_call: TRBV9; clone_size: NA; j_call: TRBJ2-1; d_call: TRBD2; cdr3_aa: CASSVGTSGNNEQFF; cdr3_nt: TGTGCCAGCAGCGTAGGGACTAGCGGGAACAATGAGCAGTTCTTC
v_call: TRBV7-2; clone_size: few; j_call: TRBJ2-7; d_call: TRBD1; cdr3_aa: CASSLAKQGYEQYF; cdr3_nt: TGTGCCAGCAGCTTAGCTAAACAGGGGTACGAGCAGTACTTC
v_call: TRBV6-5; clone_size: NA; j_call: TRBJ2-4; d_call: NA; cdr3_aa: CASSYSTLAKNIQYF; cdr3_nt: TGTGCCAGCAGTTACTCGACATTAGCCAAAAACATTCAGTACTTC
v_call: TRBV10-3; clone_size: NA; j_call: TRBJ2-4; d_call: NA; cdr3_aa: CAITDRAKNIQYF; cdr3_nt: TGTGCCATCACCGACAGGGCCAAAAACATTCAGTACTTC
v_call: TRBV6-5; clone_size: few; j_call: TRBJ2-7; d_call: NA; cdr3_aa: CASMPIQGYEQYF; cdr3_nt: TGTGCCAGCATGCCAATCCAGGGTTACGAGCAGTACTTC
v_call: TRBV28; clone_size: NA; j_call: TRBJ2-6; d_call: NA; cdr3_aa: CASTTGGSGANVLTF; cdr3_nt: TGTGCCAGCACCACCGGGGGATCTGGGGCCAACGTCCTGACTTTC
v_call: TRBV28; clone_size: NA; j_call: TRBJ2-3; d_call: TRBD2; cdr3_aa: CASIRGGADTQYF; cdr3_nt: TGTGCCAGCATCCGGGGAGGGGCAGATACGCAGTATTTT
v_call: TRBV5-4; clone_size: NA; j_call: TRBJ1-4; d_call: TRBD1; cdr3_aa: CASSLRDRGDEKLFF; cdr3_nt: TGTGCCAGCAGCTTGCGGGACAGGGGGGATGAAAAACTGTTTTTT
v_call: TRBV2; clone_size: NA; j_call: TRBJ2-2; d_call: TRBD1; cdr3_aa: CASSEHRGNTGELFF; cdr3_nt: TGTGCCAGCAGTGAACACAGGGGGAACACCGGGGAGCTGTTTTTT
v_call: TRBV13; clone_size: once; j_call: TRBJ2-3; d_call: TRBD1; cdr3_aa: CASSLRGRTSTDTQYF; cdr3_nt: TGTGCCAGCAGCTTAAGGGGGCGGACTTCCACAGATACGCAGTATTTT
v_call: TRBV19; clone_size: NA; j_call: TRBJ2-7; d_call: NA; cdr3_aa: CASSGRGVTYEQYF; cdr3_nt: TGTGCCAGTTCCGGGAGAGGGGTTACCTACGAGCAGTACTTC
v_call: TRBV19; clone_size: few; j_call: TRBJ2-5; d_call: TRBD2; cdr3_aa: CASSMGTSGGQETQYF; cdr3_nt: TGTGCCAGTAGTATGGGAACTAGCGGGGGACAAGAGACCCAGTACTTC
v_call: TRBV7-2; clone_size: NA; j_call: TRBJ2-2; d_call: TRBD2; cdr3_aa: CASSSSGRATGELFF; cdr3_nt: TGTGCCAGCAGCTCAAGCGGGAGGGCCACCGGGGAGCTGTTTTTT
v_call: TRBV2; clone_size: few; j_call: TRBJ1-5; d_call: TRBD1; cdr3_aa: CASRSGTGDGHF; cdr3_nt: TGTGCCAGCAGGTCCGGGACAGGGGATGGACATTTT
v_call: TRBV7-6; clone_size: once; j_call: TRBJ2-5; d_call: TRBD2; cdr3_aa: CASSLLTSGRISETQYF; cdr3_nt: TGTGCCAGCAGCTTACTAACTAGCGGGAGGATTTCAGAGACCCAGTACTTC
v_call: TRBV28; clone_size: NA; j_call: TRBJ2-1; d_call: TRBD2; cdr3_aa: CASSWRLAGGIF; cdr3_nt: TGTGCCAGCAGTTGGAGACTAGCGGGAGGGATCTTC
v_call: TRBV5-1; clone_size: NA; j_call: TRBJ2-1; d_call: NA; cdr3_aa: CASSLEGAGLPASEQFF; cdr3_nt: TGCGCCAGCAGCTTGGAAGGAGCAGGACTGCCGGCTAGTGAGCAGTTCTTC
v_call: TRBV28; clone_size: NA; j_call: TRBJ2-7; d_call: NA; cdr3_aa: CASSLSHGSSHYEQYF; cdr3_nt: TGTGCCAGCAGTTTAAGTCATGGGAGTTCTCACTACGAGCAGTACTTC
v_call: TRBV18; clone_size: few; j_call: TRBJ2-7; d_call: NA; cdr3_aa: CASSSLDQLSAEQYF; cdr3_nt: TGTGCCAGCTCAAGTCTAGACCAGCTTAGCGCCGAGCAGTACTTC
v_call: TRBV15; clone_size: NA; j_call: TRBJ1-5; d_call: NA; cdr3_aa: CATSRVTTDSNQPQHF; cdr3_nt: TGTGCCACCAGCAGAGTGACGACAGATAGCAATCAGCCCCAGCATTTT